This entry is about one TCR beta chain. Its antigen is unidentified. TCR beta libraries carry UMIs added by 5'RACE template switching. After re-calling the 5' RACE reads, TCRdb lists one entry per CDR3 protein, DNA absent. The sample holds over 150,000 distinct CDR3 sequences. The V gene's germline CDR1 is DFQATT and CDR2 SNEGSKA (reference sequence). The CDR3 contains 15 residues. The data were obtained in a study of T cells expressing NK-cell markers. At the level of the study: It was sorted CD3+CD56-NKG2C+, CD3+CD56+NKG2C- and CD3+CD56+NKG2C+ T cells that provided the TCR beta repertoires.

Study results and caveats: In four donors, dominant clonotypes made up about 28.3-65% of CD3+CD56-NKG2C+ cells. In five or six donors, dominant CD3+CD56+NKG2C+ clonotypes ranked among the top 10 CD8+ clonotypes.

The chain carries TRBV20-1 and TRBJ2-2; TCRdb proposes TRBD1, but this gene call is untestable without DNA. Sample: blood T cells: a sorted CD56 or NKG2C T cell subset, CD4+ or CD8+ T cells, or bulk PBMC T cells (not recorded which). The clonotype was recovered from a woman aged 45-59 years in good health. The CDR3 here is CSARPRGGGTGELFF.